The text below deals with one T cell receptor (beta chain). No cognate antigen has been identified for it. Base qualities are not provided; no much larger clone lies one nucleotide away. This sample was included in a study of CD8 T cells in ankylosing spondylitis (dated by TCRdb to the late 2010s). With regard to the full study: The study set out to find disease-linked TCR variants by profiling T cell receptor beta repertoires in ankylosing spondylitis patients and healthy donors. The full study cohort comprised roughly 24 ankylosing spondylitis patients and 85 to 120 healthy donors. Samples of peripheral blood were taken, and for ankylosing spondylitis patients, synovial fluid was collected as well. The paper as a whole reports these results and caveats: Blood from ankylosing spondylitis patients appeared to be characterized by a TCR beta motif made up of several highly homologous amino acid variants. The disease-linked clones were reported to be significantly enriched in matched synovial fluid samples from ankylosing spondylitis patients. Some TCR beta motif variants had previously been reported in synovial fluid and blood of reactive arthritis patients, which suggested common disease-initiation mechanisms. A CD8+ phenotype was shown by the disease-linked clones, which were found at relatively low frequencies in peripheral blood.

CDR1 and CDR2, per the germline V gene (reference sequence), are LGHDT and YNNKEL. The CDR3 runs 20 amino acids, cysteine and phenylalanine included. Only the CDR3 region is kept as DNA, spanning 60 bases read in frame from base 1. The V end gives up 1 base and the J end 7 bases, leaving 19 bases in the junction not matched to a gene. TCRdb records Illumina HiSeq 2500 as the sequencer. Quantitative 5'-RACE with molecular barcodes was the method used to prepare the TCR beta libraries. The study's processing was this. A new computational method, built on a probabilistic model of VDJ rearrangement, was used to identify disease-linked TCR variants. TCRdb passed the public sequencing reads through fastp at Q25 and MiXCR, retaining productive beta sequences. Entries that share a CDR3 protein sequence are merged under the most common genes and DNA. The V and J calls reflect TCRdb's pipeline rather than the authors' work. Across this sample there are approximately 180,000 distinct CDR3 sequences, with roughly 18% seen only once. The top ten clonotypes cover about 4.3% of the sample.

This clonotype originated in a male donor aged 10-30 years with ankylosing spondylitis or in good health (not recorded which). Donor details come from another sample of the same person, matched by shared clones. The sequenced material came from blood, either unsorted or a sorted T cell fraction (not recorded which). The rearranged segments are TRBV3-1 and TRBJ2-2; 9 of the junction bases match TRBD1. The CDR3 here reads CASSQVRDRGSLWGVGELFF. The DNA is TGTGCCAGCAGCCAAGTCAGAGACAGGGGGTCACTTTGGGGAGTCGGGGAGCTGTTTTTT.